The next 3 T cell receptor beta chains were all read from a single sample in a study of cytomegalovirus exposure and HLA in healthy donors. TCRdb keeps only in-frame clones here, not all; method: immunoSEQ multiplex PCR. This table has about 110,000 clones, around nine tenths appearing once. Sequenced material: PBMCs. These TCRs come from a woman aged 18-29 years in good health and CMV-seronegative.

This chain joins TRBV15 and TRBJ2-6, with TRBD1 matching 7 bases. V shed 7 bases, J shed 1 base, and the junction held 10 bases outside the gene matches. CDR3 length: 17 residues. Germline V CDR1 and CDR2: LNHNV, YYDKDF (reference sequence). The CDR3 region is CATTVGQLRSGANVLTF. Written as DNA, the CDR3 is TGTGCCACCACCGTGGGACAGTTAAGATCTGGGGCCAACGTCCTGACTTTC.

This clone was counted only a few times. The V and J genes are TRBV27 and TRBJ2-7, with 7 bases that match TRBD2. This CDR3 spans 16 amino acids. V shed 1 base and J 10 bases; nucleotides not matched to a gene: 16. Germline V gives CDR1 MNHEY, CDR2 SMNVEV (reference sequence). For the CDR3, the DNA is TGTGCCAGCAGTTTATATGGGCTCCGGGACTACAGAAGTCAGTACTTC. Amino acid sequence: CASSLYGLRDYRSQYF.

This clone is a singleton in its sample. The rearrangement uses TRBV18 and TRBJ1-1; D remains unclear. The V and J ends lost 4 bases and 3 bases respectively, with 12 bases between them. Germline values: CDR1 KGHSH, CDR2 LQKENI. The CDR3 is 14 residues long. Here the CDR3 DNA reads TGTGCCAGCTCACAGGCGGGCGTGGACACTGAAGCTTTCTTT. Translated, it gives CASSQAGVDTEAFF. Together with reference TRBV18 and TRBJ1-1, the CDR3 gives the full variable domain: NAGVMQNPRHLVRRRGQEARLRCSPMKGHSHVYWYRQLPEEGLKFMVYLQKENIIDESGMPKERFSAEFPKEGPSILRIQQVVRGDSAAYFCASSQAGVDTEAFFGQGTRLTVV.